Listed below are T cell receptor beta chains from one sample, sequenced in a study of tumor and adjacent non-tumor tissue in lung cancer. TCRdb processed the multiplex PCR reads anew with MiXCR; each CDR3 protein has one entry. The sample has about 200,000 distinct CDR3 sequences, about two thirds seen once; the top ten hold 25%. Material for sequencing was lung tumor tissue. These receptors were collected from a man between 60 and 70 years old with non-small cell lung cancer. Each CDR3 is given without its conserved first and last residue.

j_gene | v_gene | CDR3aa
TRBJ2-7 | TRBV11-2 | ASSSGTSVAYEQY
TRBJ2-4 | TRBV4-1 | ASSQDSNAIQY
TRBJ1-6 | TRBV20-1 | SARVGTHHISPLH
TRBJ1-6 | TRBV20-1 | SDRARSDYNSPLH
TRBJ2-5 | TRBV20-1 | SASDLQGLETQY
TRBJ2-1 | TRBV12-3/TRBV12-4 | VSRSSGGAREQF
TRBJ2-3 | TRBV6-2/TRBV6-3 | DSSYSDSTDMQY
TRBJ2-5 | TRBV4-1 | ASSRDVWDEETQY
TRBJ2-3 | TRBV20-1 | SAKTSSTDTQY
TRBJ2-7 | TRBV11-2 | ASMPGGGAYEQY
TRBJ1-1 | TRBV20-1 | SLISGNTEAF
TRBJ2-1 | TRBV20-1 | SAQSEINNEQF
TRBJ2-2 | TRBV6-1 | VSTRQGNTVELF
TRBJ2-5 | TRBV10-1 | ASSEKGQETQY
TRBJ2-4 | TRBV20-1 | SARDIAGVAKNIQY
TRBJ1-1 | TRBV6-5 | ASSSTRGEAF
TRBJ2-5 | TRBV28 | VSRSSGTGGETQY
TRBJ1-1 | TRBV11-2 | ASILVGRGTEAS
TRBJ1-6 | TRBV5-1 | ASGPGQGIGSPLH
TRBJ1-2 | TRBV20-1 | CASPRQLFNYGYT
TRBJ1-5 | TRBV20-1 | SVTPQSNQPQH
TRBJ2-2 | TRBV29-1 | SVTEKNTRELF
TRBJ1-2 | TRBV4-2 | ASCQDSDQGRGYT
TRBJ2-1 | TRBV11-3 | ASGLGRGIYNEQF
TRBJ2-7 | TRBV20-1 | SAPRWVSREHY
TRBJ2-7 | TRBV29-1 | SVELQGREQY
TRBJ2-7 | TRBV11-2 | ASSLIKGSRGSYEQY
TRBJ2-7 | TRBV4-3 | ASNQDPSRGEQY
TRBJ1-1 | TRBV4-1 | ASSQEFRQGGTEAF
TRBJ1-2 | TRBV4-2 | ASNQDSGFYGYT
TRBJ2-1 | TRBV20-1 | SAPGASGSCNQQF
TRBJ1-1 | TRBV6-1 | ASSDRGGNAEAF
TRBJ2-7 | TRBV20-1 | GVIAEVGEQY
TRBJ2-6 | TRBV5-6 | ASSPQGAGANVLT
TRBJ2-5 | TRBV11-3 | AGSLHGSIETQY
TRBJ2-5 | TRBV29-1 | SVAPLTVAWTQY
TRBJ2-3 | TRBV24-1 | ATSGRTGDVVEDTQY